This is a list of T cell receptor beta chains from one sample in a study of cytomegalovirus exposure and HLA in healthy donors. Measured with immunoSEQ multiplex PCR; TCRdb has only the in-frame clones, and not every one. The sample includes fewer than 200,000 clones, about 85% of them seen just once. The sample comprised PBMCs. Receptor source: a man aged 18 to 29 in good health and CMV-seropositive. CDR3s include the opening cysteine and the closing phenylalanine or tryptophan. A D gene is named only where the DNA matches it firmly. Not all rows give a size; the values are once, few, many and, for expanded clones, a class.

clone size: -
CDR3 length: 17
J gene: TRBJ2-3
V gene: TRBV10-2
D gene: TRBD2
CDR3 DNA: TGCGCCAGCAGTGTCCCCGGGGGGGGAGGGGGCACAGATACGCAGTATTTT
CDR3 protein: CASSVPGGGGGTDTQYF

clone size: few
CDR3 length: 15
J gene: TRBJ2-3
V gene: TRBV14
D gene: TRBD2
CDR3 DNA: TGTGCCAGCAGCCAAGATAGCGGGGCCACAGATACGCAGTATTTT
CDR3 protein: CASSQDSGATDTQYF

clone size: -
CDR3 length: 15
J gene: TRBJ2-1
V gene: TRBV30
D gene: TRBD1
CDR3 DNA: TGTGCCTGGAGTATGGGACAGAACTCCTACAATGAGCAGTTCTTC
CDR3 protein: CAWSMGQNSYNEQFF

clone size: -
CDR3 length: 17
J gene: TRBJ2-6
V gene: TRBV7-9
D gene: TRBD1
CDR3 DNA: TGTGCCAGCAGCGTCAACACAGGGGGATCTGGGGCCAACGTCCTGACTTTC
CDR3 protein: CASSVNTGGSGANVLTF

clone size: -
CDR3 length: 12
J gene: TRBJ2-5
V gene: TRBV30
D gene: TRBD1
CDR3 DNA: TGTGCCTGGACTCAGGGGGCAGAGACCCAGTACTTC
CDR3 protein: CAWTQGAETQYF

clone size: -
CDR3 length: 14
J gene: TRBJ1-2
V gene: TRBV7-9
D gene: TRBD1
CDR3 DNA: TGTGCCAGCAGCAGAGGACAGGGGAGCTATGGCTACACCTTC
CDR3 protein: CASSRGQGSYGYTF

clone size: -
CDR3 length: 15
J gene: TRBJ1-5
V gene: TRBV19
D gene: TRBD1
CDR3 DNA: TGTGCCAGTAGTAAGCAGGGGGCTGGCAATCAGCCCCAGCATTTT
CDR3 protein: CASSKQGAGNQPQHF

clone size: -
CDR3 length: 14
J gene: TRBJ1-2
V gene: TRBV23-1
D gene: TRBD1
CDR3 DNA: TGCGCCAGCATCCTGACAGGGTGGGACTATGGCTACACCTTC
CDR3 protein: CASILTGWDYGYTF

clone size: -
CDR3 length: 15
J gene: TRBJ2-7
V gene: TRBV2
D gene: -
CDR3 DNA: TGTGCCAGCAGTGAAGCTAGGCTAGAAACCTACGAGCAGTACTTC
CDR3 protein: CASSEARLETYEQYF

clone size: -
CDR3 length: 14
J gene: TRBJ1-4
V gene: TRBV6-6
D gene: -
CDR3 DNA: TGTGCCAGCAGTACGGACAGCGGTTTGGCAAAACTGTTTTTT
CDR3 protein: CASSTDSGLAKLFF

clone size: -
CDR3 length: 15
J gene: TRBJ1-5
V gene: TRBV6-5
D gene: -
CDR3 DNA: TGTGCCAGCGCGCGAGCAGGGGCAGGCAATCAGCCCCAGCATTTT
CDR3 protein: CASARAGAGNQPQHF

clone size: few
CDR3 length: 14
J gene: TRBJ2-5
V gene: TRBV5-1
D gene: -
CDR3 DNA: TGCGCCAGCAGCTTGGGAGCGCCCCGGGAGACCCAGTACTTC
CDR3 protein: CASSLGAPRETQYF

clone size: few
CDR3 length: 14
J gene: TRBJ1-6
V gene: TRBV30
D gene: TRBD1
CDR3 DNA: TGTGCCTGGAGTGTGGACAGGGGCTATTCACCCCTCCACTTT
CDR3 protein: CAWSVDRGYSPLHF

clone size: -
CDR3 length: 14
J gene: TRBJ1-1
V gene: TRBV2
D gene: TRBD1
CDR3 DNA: TGTGCCAGCAGCGGGACAGGGACTGGCACTGAAGCTTTCTTT
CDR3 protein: CASSGTGTGTEAFF

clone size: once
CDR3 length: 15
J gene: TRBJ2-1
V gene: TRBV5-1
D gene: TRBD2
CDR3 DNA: TGCGCCAGCAGCCTCGGGACTAGCGGGACGAATGAGCAGTTCTTC
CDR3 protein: CASSLGTSGTNEQFF

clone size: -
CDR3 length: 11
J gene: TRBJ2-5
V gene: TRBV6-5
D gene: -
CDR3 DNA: TGTGCCAGCAGCACTCCGGAGACCCAGTACTTC
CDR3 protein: CASSTPETQYF

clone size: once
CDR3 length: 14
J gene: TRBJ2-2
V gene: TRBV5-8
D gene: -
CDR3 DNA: TGTGCCAGCAGCTTGGGGCAAAACACCGGGGAGCTGTTTTTT
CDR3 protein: CASSLGQNTGELFF

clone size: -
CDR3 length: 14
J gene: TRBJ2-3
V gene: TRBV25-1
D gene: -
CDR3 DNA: TGTGCCAGCAGTGAAGTACAGTTCACAGATACGCAGTATTTT
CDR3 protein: CASSEVQFTDTQYF

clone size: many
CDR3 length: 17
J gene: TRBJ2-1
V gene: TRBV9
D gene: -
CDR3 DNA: TGTGCCAGCAGCGTAGGGGTGTGGAGGGATCTACCCAATGAGCAGTTCTTC
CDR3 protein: CASSVGVWRDLPNEQFF

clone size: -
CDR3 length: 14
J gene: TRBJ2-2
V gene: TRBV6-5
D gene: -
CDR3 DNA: TGTGCCAGCAGTTACTCCTCAGGGGCCGGGGAGCTGTTTTTT
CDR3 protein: CASSYSSGAGELFF

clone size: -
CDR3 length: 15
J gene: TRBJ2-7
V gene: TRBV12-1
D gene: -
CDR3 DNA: TGTGCCAGCAGCTTAGCTAGCGGATCACCCTACGAGCAGTACTTC
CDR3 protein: CASSLASGSPYEQYF

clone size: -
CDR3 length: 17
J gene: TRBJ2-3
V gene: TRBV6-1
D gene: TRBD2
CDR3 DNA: TGTGCCAGCAGTGAAGTCAGTAGCGGGGGCCCCCGGGATACGCAGTATTTT
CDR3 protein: CASSEVSSGGPRDTQYF

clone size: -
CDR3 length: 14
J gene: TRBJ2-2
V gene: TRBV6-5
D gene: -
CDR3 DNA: TGTGCCAGCAGTTACGGGTTAGCCTCCGGGGAGCTGTTTTTT
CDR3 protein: CASSYGLASGELFF

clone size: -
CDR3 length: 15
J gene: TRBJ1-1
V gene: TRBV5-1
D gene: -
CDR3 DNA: TGCGCCAGCAGCTCTGGACTGATCCTGAACACTGAAGCTTTCTTT
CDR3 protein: CASSSGLILNTEAFF

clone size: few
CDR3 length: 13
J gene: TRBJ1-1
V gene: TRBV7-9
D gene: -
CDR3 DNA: TGTGCCAGCAGCTTAGTAGTGAACACTGAAGCTTTCTTT
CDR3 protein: CASSLVVNTEAFF

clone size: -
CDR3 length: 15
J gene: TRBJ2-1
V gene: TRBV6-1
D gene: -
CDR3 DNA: TGTGCCAGCAGTACCCGGTCTCGGGGGAGGGGGAAGCAGTTCTTC
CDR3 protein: CASSTRSRGRGKQFF

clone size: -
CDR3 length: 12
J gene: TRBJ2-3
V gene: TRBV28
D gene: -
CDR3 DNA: TGTGCCAGCAGGGCCGGGACACTACCGCAGTATTTT
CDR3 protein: CASRAGTLPQYF

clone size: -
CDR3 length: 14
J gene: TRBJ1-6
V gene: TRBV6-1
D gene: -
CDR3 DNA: TGTGCCAGCAGTGAACGCGACGGAGCTTCACCCCTCCACTTT
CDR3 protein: CASSERDGASPLHF

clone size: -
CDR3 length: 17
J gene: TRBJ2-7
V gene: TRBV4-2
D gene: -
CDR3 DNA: TGTGCCAGCAGCCAAGAAATCGGACGGCAGGGTCTGGCCGAGCAGTACTTC
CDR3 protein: CASSQEIGRQGLAEQYF